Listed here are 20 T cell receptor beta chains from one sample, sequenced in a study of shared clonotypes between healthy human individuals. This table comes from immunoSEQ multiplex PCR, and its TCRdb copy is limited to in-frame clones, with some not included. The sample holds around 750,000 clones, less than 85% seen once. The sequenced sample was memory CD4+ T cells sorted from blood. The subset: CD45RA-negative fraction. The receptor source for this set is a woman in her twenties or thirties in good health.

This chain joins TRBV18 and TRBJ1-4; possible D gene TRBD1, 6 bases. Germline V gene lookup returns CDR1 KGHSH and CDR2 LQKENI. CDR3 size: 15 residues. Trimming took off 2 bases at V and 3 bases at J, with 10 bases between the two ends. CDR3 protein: CASSPRGSANEKLFF. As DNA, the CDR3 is TGTGCCAGCTCACCAAGGGGGTCGGCTAATGAAAAACTGTTTTTT. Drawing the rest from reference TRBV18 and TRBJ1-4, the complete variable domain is NAGVMQNPRHLVRRRGQEARLRCSPMKGHSHVYWYRQLPEEGLKFMVYLQKENIIDESGMPKERFSAEFPKEGPSILRIQQVVRGDSAAYFCASSPRGSANEKLFFGSGTQLSVL.

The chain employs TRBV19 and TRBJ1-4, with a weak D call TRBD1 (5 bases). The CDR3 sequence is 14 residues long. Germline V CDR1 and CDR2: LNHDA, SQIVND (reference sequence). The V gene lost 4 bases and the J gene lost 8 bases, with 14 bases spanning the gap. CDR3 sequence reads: CASSSGDSEEKLFF. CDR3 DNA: TGTGCCAGTAGTAGTGGAGACAGCGAGGAAAAACTGTTTTTT.

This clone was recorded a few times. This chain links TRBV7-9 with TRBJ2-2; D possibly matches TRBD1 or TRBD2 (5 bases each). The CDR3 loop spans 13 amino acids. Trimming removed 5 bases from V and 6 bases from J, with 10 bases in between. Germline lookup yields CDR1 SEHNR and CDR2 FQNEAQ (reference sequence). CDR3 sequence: CASSPLGAGELFF. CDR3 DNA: TGTGCCAGCAGCCCGCTGGGGGCCGGGGAGCTGTTTTTT.

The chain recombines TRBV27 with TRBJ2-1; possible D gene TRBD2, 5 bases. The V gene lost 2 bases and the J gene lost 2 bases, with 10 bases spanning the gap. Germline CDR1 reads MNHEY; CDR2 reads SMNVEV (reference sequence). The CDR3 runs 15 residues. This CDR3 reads CASSLEGFTYNEQFF. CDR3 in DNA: TGTGCCAGCAGTTTAGAGGGCTTTACCTACAATGAGCAGTTCTTC.

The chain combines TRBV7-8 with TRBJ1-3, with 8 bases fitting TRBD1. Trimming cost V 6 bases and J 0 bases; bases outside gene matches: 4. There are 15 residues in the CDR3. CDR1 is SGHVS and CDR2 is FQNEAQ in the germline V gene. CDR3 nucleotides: TGTGCCAGCAGTCAAGGGACAGGCTCTGGAAACACCATATATTTT. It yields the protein CASSQGTGSGNTIYF.

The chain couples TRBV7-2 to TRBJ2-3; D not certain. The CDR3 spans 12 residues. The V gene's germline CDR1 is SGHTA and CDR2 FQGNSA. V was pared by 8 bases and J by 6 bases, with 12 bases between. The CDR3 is CASGRFTDTQYF. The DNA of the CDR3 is TGTGCCAGCGGACGGTTTACGGATACGCAGTATTTT.

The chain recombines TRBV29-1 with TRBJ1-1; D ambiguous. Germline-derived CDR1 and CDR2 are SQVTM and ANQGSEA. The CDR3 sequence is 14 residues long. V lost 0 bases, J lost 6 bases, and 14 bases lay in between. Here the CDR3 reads CSVEDWAGGPEAFF. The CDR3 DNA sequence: TGCAGCGTTGAAGATTGGGCAGGAGGGCCTGAAGCTTTCTTT.

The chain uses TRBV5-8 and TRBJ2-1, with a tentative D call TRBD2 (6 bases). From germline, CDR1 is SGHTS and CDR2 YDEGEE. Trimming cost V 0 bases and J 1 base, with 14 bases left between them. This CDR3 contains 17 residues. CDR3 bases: TGTGCCAGCAGCTTGGTCGAGGGGACTTCTTCCTACAATGAGCAGTTCTTC. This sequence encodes CASSLVEGTSSYNEQFF.

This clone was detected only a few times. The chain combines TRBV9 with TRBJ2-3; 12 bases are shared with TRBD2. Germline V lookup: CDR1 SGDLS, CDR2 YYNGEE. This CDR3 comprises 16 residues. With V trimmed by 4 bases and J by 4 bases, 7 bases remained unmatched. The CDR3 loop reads CASSSLAGGPADTQYF. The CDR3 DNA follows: TGTGCCAGCAGCTCCCTAGCGGGAGGGCCTGCAGATACGCAGTATTTT.

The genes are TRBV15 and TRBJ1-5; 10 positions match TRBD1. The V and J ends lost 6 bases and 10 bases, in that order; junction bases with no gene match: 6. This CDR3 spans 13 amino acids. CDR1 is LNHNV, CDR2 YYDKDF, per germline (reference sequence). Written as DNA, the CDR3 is TGTGCCACCAGGGGGACAGGGGAACGACCCCAGCATTTT. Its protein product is CATRGTGERPQHF.

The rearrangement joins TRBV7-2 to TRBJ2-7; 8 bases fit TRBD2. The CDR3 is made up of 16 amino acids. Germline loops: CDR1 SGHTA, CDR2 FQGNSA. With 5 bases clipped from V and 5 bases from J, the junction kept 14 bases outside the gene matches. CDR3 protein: CASSTLRASGYDEQYF. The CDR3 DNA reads TGTGCCAGCAGCACCCTGCGGGCTAGCGGGTATGACGAGCAGTACTTC. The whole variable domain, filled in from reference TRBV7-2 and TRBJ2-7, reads GAGVSQSPSNKVTEKGKDVELRCDPISGHTALYWYRQSLGQGLEFLIYFQGNSAPDKSGLPSDRFSAERTGGSVSTLTIQRTQQEDSAVYLCASSTLRASGYDEQYFGPGTRLTVT.

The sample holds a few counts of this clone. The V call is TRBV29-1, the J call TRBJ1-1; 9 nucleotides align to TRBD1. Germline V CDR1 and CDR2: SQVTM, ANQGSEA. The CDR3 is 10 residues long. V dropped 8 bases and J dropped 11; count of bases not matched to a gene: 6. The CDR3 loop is CSTGQGLAFF. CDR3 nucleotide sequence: TGCAGCACAGGACAGGGGTTGGCTTTCTTT.

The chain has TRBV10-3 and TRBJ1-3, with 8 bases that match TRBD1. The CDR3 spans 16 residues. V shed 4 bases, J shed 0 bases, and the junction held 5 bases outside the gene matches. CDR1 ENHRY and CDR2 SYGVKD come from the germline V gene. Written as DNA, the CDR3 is TGTGCCATCAGTGGACAGGGGACCCTCTCTGGAAACACCATATATTTT. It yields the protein CAISGQGTLSGNTIYF.

CDR3 DNA sequence: TGTGCCAGCAGCTTCCGGGACGCTCCTTTGGGCGAGCAGTACTTC. Amino acid sequence: CASSFRDAPLGEQYF. The chain links TRBV7-9 to TRBJ2-7; D possibly matches TRBD1 or TRBD2 (5 bases each). Deletions cut 3 bases from V and 6 bases from J, with 18 bases between. The CDR3 spans 15 residues. The germline gives CDR1 SEHNR, CDR2 FQNEAQ (reference sequence).

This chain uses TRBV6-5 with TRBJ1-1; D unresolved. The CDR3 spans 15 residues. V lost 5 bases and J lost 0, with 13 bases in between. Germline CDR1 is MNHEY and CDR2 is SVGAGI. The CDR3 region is CASSVDWGMNTEAFF. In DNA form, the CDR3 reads TGTGCCAGCAGTGTCGACTGGGGTATGAACACTGAAGCTTTCTTT.

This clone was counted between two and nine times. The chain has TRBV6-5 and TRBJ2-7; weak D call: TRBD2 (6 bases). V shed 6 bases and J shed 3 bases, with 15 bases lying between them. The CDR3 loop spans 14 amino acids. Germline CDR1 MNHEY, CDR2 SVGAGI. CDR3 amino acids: CASSKTWRDYEQYF. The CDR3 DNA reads TGTGCCAGCAGCAAGACCTGGCGGGACTACGAGCAGTACTTC.

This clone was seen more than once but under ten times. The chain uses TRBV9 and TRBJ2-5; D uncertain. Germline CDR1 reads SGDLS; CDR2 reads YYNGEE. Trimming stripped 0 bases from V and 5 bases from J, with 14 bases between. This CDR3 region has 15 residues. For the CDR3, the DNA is TGTGCCAGCAGCGTAGGCCCCTGGGGAAGGGAGACCCAGTACTTC. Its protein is CASSVGPWGRETQYF.

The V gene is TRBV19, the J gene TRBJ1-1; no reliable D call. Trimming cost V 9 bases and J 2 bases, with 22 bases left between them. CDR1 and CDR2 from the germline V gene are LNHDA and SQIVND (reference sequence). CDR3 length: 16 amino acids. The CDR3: CASFRHRTYSNTEAFF. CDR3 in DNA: TGTGCCAGCTTTAGACACCGGACCTATTCAAACACTGAAGCTTTCTTT.

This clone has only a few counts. The CDR3 spells CASSPQRPPDYEQYF. The CDR3 DNA reads TGTGCCAGCTCACCACAAAGGCCCCCTGACTACGAGCAGTACTTC. This rearrangement joins TRBV18 to TRBJ2-7; D call uncertain. The germline V and J ends were trimmed by 1 base and 3 bases, with 13 bases remaining between them. Germline values: CDR1 KGHSH, CDR2 LQKENI. This CDR3 contains 15 residues.

CDR3 amino acids: CASSLASGQGVRGYTF. For the CDR3, the DNA is TGTGCCAGCAGCTTGGCATCCGGACAGGGAGTAAGAGGCTACACCTTC. The chain joins TRBV5-4 to TRBJ1-2, with TRBD1 matching 8 bases. The CDR3 extends over 16 amino acids. V was pared by 0 bases and J by 8 bases, with 12 bases of the junction left unmatched. CDR1 and CDR2 (germline): SGHNT, YYREEE (reference sequence).